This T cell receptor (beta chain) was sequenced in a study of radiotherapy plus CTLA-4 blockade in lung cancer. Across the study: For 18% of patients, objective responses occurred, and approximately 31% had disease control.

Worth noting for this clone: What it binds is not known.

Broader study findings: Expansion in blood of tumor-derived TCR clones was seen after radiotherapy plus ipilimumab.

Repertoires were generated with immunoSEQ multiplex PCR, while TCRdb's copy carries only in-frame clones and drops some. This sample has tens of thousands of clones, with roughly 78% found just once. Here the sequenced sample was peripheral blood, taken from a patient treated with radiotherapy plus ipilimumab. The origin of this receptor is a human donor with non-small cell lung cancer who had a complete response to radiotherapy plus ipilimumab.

In DNA, the CDR3 is TGTGCCAGCACTCCGACAGGGGGCGCGGATCAGCCCCAGCATTTT. Its protein is CASTPTGGADQPQHF. V and J are TRBV2 and TRBJ1-5; 10 positions agree with TRBD1. After removal of 7 bases from V and 5 bases from J, the junction contained 8 bases not matched to a gene. This CDR3 is 15 amino acids long. Germline V gene sequence: CDR1 SNHLY, CDR2 FYNNEI.